These 13 T cell receptor beta chains were sequenced from one sample in a study of siplizumab effects on memory and regulatory T cells (dated by TCRdb to between 2019 and 2020). Preparation of the library involved the immunoSEQ multiplex PCR assay. Entries here come from immuneACCESS through TCRdb and include only in-frame sequences with V and J called. Some clones fail to appear in such tables; in the studies checked, an unresolved V gene covers under half of the shortfall, and the cause of the remainder is unknown. The sample contains about 100,000 clones, around 90% of them found a single time. The ten largest clones take up 0.15% of the sample. Material for sequencing was CD4+ T cells sorted from blood. Receptor source: a human donor in good health.

The J gene is TRBJ1-3, the V gene TRBV18; D remains unclear. Trimming left V 4 bases short and J 2 bases short, with 12 bases between. This CDR3 has 15 residues. Germline V CDR1 and CDR2: KGHSH, LQKENI. CDR3 nucleotides: TGTGCCAGCTCACTTGACGGCCTGCCTGGAAACACCATATATTTT. Translated, it gives CASSLDGLPGNTIYF.

J is TRBJ2-5 and V is TRBV7-2; D gene ambiguous. Germline values: CDR1 SGHTA, CDR2 FQGNSA. Trimming took off 2 bases at V and 2 bases at J, with 0 bases between the two ends. CDR3 length equals 11 residues. As DNA, the CDR3 is TGTGCCAGCAGCTTACAAGAGACCCAGTACTTC. It codes for CASSLQETQYF. The whole variable domain, filled in from reference TRBV7-2 and TRBJ2-5, reads GAGVSQSPSNKVTEKGKDVELRCDPISGHTALYWYRQSLGQGLEFLIYFQGNSAPDKSGLPSDRFSAERTGGSVSTLTIQRTQQEDSAVYLCASSLQETQYFGPGTRLLVL.

The CDR3 reads CAIGLAGESTDTQYF. The CDR3 DNA is TGTGCCATCGGGCTAGCGGGGGAGAGCACAGATACGCAGTATTTT. The chain has TRBV10-3 and TRBJ2-3; 10 nucleotides align to TRBD2. The CDR3 contains 15 residues. Looked up from germline, CDR1 is ENHRY and CDR2 is SYGVKD. The V segment lost 8 bases and the J segment 0 bases; nucleotides outside the gene matches: 5.

The rearrangement joins TRBV29-1 to TRBJ2-3; 11 nucleotides agree with TRBD1. Germline CDR1 and CDR2: SQVTM and ANQGSEA. The CDR3 is 15 residues long. J lost 6 bases, V lost 6 bases, and 11 bases had no gene match. CDR3 in amino acids: CSVVTRTGGFDTQYF. For the CDR3, the DNA is TGCAGCGTCGTAACACGGACAGGGGGCTTTGATACGCAGTATTTT.

This clone appeared once. Here the CDR3 reads CASRLGQGVTGELFF. CDR3 sequence (DNA): TGTGCCAGCAGACTAGGACAGGGAGTGACCGGGGAGCTGTTTTTT. The chain combines TRBV7-2 with TRBJ2-2, with 8 positions matching TRBD1. Germline V gene lookup returns CDR1 SGHTA and CDR2 FQGNSA. The CDR3 spans 15 residues. J was trimmed by 5 bases and V by 6 bases; bases with no gene match: 8.

There are a few counts of this clone. In the same sample, other DNA sequences code for this CDR3. The chain recombines TRBV7-3 with TRBJ2-7, with TRBD2 identical over 13 bases. The germline V gene encodes CDR1 SGHTA and CDR2 FQGTGA. The V gene end was trimmed by 2 bases and the J gene end by 3 bases; junction bases not matched to a gene: 1. The CDR3 has 15 residues. This chain's CDR3 is CASSLGTSGVYEQYF. In nucleotides, the CDR3 is TGTGCCAGCAGCTTAGGGACTAGCGGGGTCTACGAGCAGTACTTC.

In DNA form, the CDR3 reads TGTGCCAGCAGCTTAGATAGGGGGGCCACTGAAGCTTTCTTT. Translation: CASSLDRGATEAFF. The V call is TRBV7-2, the J call TRBJ1-1, with a weak D call TRBD1 (6 bases). The CDR3 is 14 residues long. Germline-derived CDR1 and CDR2 are SGHTA and FQGNSA. Trimming removed 1 base from V and 4 bases from J, with 10 bases in between.

This clone has a handful of counts. This chain connects TRBV6-5 to TRBJ2-7; D assignment may be TRBD1 or TRBD2 (5 bases each). The germline V gene has CDR1 MNHEY and CDR2 SVGAGI. Deletions cut 6 bases from V and 7 bases from J, with 16 bases between. This CDR3 region has 13 residues. This chain's CDR3 is CASRAGARGEQYF. The CDR3 region has the DNA TGTGCCAGCAGAGCCGGGGCCAGAGGTGAGCAGTACTTC.

The V gene is TRBV6-5, the J gene TRBJ1-5, with 8 bases matching TRBD1. Trimming removed 6 bases from V and 9 bases from J; junction bases left unmatched: 10. CDR1 and CDR2 (germline): MNHEY, SVGAGI. The CDR3 has 14 amino acids. The CDR3 sequence is CASSLDRAGRPQHF. CDR3 bases: TGTGCCAGCAGCCTGGACAGGGCAGGGAGGCCCCAGCATTTT.

This chain connects TRBV9 to TRBJ1-3; maybe TRBD1 (5 bases). This CDR3 is built from 15 residues. Germline-derived CDR1 and CDR2 are SGDLS and YYNGEE. Trimming shortened V by 3 bases and J by 0 bases, and 10 bases separated the two germline ends. CDR3 sequence (DNA): TGTGCCAGCAGCGCGACAGAGAGCTCTGGAAACACCATATATTTT. Its protein is CASSATESSGNTIYF.

The chain recombines TRBV19 with TRBJ2-5; 9 bases fit TRBD1. The CDR3 runs 16 residues. J gave up 0 bases and V 5 bases, and 7 bases lay outside the gene matches. Germline CDR1 reads LNHDA; CDR2 reads SQIVND (reference sequence). CDR3 DNA sequence: TGTGCCAGTAGTCCCACGACAGGGGGTGACCAAGAGACCCAGTACTTC. The encoded protein is CASSPTTGGDQETQYF. The entire variable domain, with the rest obtained from reference TRBV19 and TRBJ2-5, is as follows: DGGITQSPKYLFRKEGQNVTLSCEQNLNHDAMYWYRQDPGQGLRLIYYSQIVNDFQKGDIAEGYSVSREKKESFPLTVTSAQKNPTAFYLCASSPTTGGDQETQYFGPGTRLLVL.

This chain joins TRBV12-5 and TRBJ1-5; D gene uncertain. With 7 bases removed from V and 0 bases from J, the gap between germline ends came to 10 bases. Germline assignment: CDR1 LGHNT and CDR2 FRNRAP. This CDR3 contains 14 residues. CDR3 sequence: CASALEYSNQPQHF. The CDR3 DNA is TGTGCTAGTGCCCTCGAATATAGCAATCAGCCCCAGCATTTT.

Worth noting for this clone: The same CDR3 arises from other DNA sequences in this sample as well. The chain combines TRBV11-2 with TRBJ1-5, with D perhaps TRBD1 (5 bases). The CDR3 runs 14 residues. Trimming pared 2 bases from V and 4 bases from J, leaving 9 bases between. Germline CDR1 is SGHAT and CDR2 is FQNNGV. CDR3 region: CASSLTGGNQPQHF. In DNA, the CDR3 is TGTGCCAGCAGCTTAACAGGCGGGAATCAGCCCCAGCATTTT.